This TCR beta chain was recorded in a study of tumor and adjacent non-tumor tissue in lung cancer. Turning to the study itself: The patients, about nine men and 5 women, were about 30 to 85 with stage I to III disease. Broader study findings: Shorter survival was associated with higher TCR diversity in tumors. TCR diversity was significantly greater in tumor than normal lung tissue. Tumor repertoires had a smaller top 100 clone share than normal lung.

Three rounds of nested PCR, following a modified ARM-PCR protocol, produced the TCRbeta library. MiXCR, run by TCRdb on the multiplex PCR reads, gives a single entry per CDR3 protein. Of some 120,000 distinct CDR3 sequences detected, over 65% appear once; the ten largest clones hold over 10%. The template was RNA from unsorted bulk tissue. The CDR3 is 14 residues long. Germline loops: CDR1 MNHEY, CDR2 SVGAGI. Regarding this clonotype: As yet, its antigen is unknown. Being one base from a much bigger clone, this may be a read error.

The chain couples TRBV6-5 to TRBJ2-3; 11 nucleotides line up with TRBD1. The sequencing sample was made of lung tumor tissue. This TCR was recovered from a young man with non-small cell lung cancer. Written as DNA, the CDR3 is TGTGCCATCAGTTGGACAGGGGGCGAGGATACGCAGTATTTT. This sequence encodes CAISWTGGEDTQYF.